A selection of T cell receptor beta chains follows, all from one sample in a study of metastatic and nonmetastatic thyroid tumors. MiXCR re-clonotyped the PCR reads for TCRdb. This repertoire shows about 23,000 clones, approximately 30% found once; its top ten account for under 6.5%. The specimen was tumor tissue. All receptors derive from a female donor with papillary thyroid cancer or a benign thyroid nodule (not recorded which). Some clones in this sample may be carry-over from other donors' samples. CDR3s include the opening cysteine and the closing phenylalanine or tryptophan. D genes are given only for firm matches. Rows give clone size only sometimes, using once, few, many, or a class for an expanded clone.

cdr3_length,v_call,d_call,j_call,clone_size,cdr3_nt,cdr3_aa
18,TRBV12-3/TRBV12-4,TRBD2,TRBJ2-5,many,TGTGCCAGCAATAAGGACTCTTGGACTAGCGGGGGTTTTGAGACCCAGTACTTC,CASNKDSWTSGGFETQYF
12,TRBV11-2,NA,TRBJ1-5,NA,TGTGCCAGCAGCTGGGGTGGCCAGCCCCAGCATTTT,CASSWGGQPQHF
14,TRBV5-1,TRBD1,TRBJ1-1,NA,TGCGCCAGCAGTTCGCAGGGGGCCGGGACTGAAGCTTTCTTT,CASSSQGAGTEAFF
14,TRBV12-3/TRBV12-4,TRBD1,TRBJ1-2,few,TGTGCCAGCGGCCGGGACAGGGGTATCTATGGCTACACCTTC,CASGRDRGIYGYTF
15,TRBV13,TRBD1,TRBJ2-7,many,TGTGCCAGCAGCTTAGGGGGACAGGGGTGGGACGAGCAGTACTTC,CASSLGGQGWDEQYF
14,TRBV20-1,NA,TRBJ2-2,NA,TGCAGTGCTAGCGGCCTTCAGAACACCGGGGAGCTGTTTTTT,CSASGLQNTGELFF
15,TRBV27,NA,TRBJ1-2,many,TGTGCCAGCAGTCCACCTTCGGCAGGGGTGGGCGGCTACACCTTC,CASSPPSAGVGGYTF
15,TRBV11-1,NA,TRBJ2-7,many,TGTGCCAGCAGCTCGCGACTGACGGGGACGTACGAGCAGTACTTC,CASSSRLTGTYEQYF
14,TRBV7-3,NA,TRBJ2-5,medium-sized,TGTGCCAGCAGCTTAAGTGGGAACCAAGAGACCCAGTACTTC,CASSLSGNQETQYF
16,TRBV30,TRBD2,TRBJ2-3,NA,TGTGCCTGGAGTGGGGGGACTAGCGGAATCACAGATACGCAGTATTTT,CAWSGGTSGITDTQYF
15,TRBV2,NA,TRBJ2-3,many,TGTGCCAGCAGAAAGAGTCCAGGAGGCACAGATACGCAGTATTTT,CASRKSPGGTDTQYF
13,TRBV27,NA,TRBJ2-7,few,TGTGCCAGCAGTTTATGGTTTTCCTACGATCAGTACTTC,CASSLWFSYDQYF
14,TRBV4-1,NA,TRBJ2-3,many,TGCGCCAGCAGCCACCAGGGGCTCACAGATACGCAGTATTTT,CASSHQGLTDTQYF
15,TRBV20-1,TRBD1,TRBJ1-5,NA,TGCAGTGCTAGAGATTCCGGGACAGGTGTTCAGCCCCAGCATTTT,CSARDSGTGVQPQHF
14,TRBV28,TRBD2,TRBJ2-1,many,TGTGCCAGCAGTAAGACTAGCGGGGGGGCCGGGGAGTTCTTC,CASSKTSGGAGEFF
16,TRBV28,NA,TRBJ2-7,NA,TGTGCCAGCAGCCTCACGGACAGCCGCCCGTTCTACGAGCAGTACTTC,CASSLTDSRPFYEQYF
14,TRBV4-3,NA,TRBJ1-1,NA,TGCGCCAGCAGCCAAGCGAAGGGGACCACTGAAGCTTTCTTT,CASSQAKGTTEAFF
16,TRBV28,NA,TRBJ1-1,NA,TGTGCCAGCAGTTTAGGGGTGCACACCCGGGGGACTGAAGCTTTCTTT,CASSLGVHTRGTEAFF
14,TRBV7-8,NA,TRBJ2-7,NA,TGTGCCAGCAGCTTACTCAGGGACGGTGACGAGCAGTACTTC,CASSLLRDGDEQYF
18,TRBV4-1,TRBD2,TRBJ2-6,NA,TGCGCCAGCAGCCAAGTTGAGCGGGGGAGCTCTGGGGCCAACGTCCTGACTTTC,CASSQVERGSSGANVLTF
16,TRBV11-1,TRBD2,TRBJ2-3,NA,TGTGCCAGCAGCTTAAGCCTAGCGGTTAGCACAGATACGCAGTATTTT,CASSLSLAVSTDTQYF
16,TRBV12-3/TRBV12-4,TRBD1,TRBJ2-1,medium-sized,TGTGCCAGCAGTTCGACAGGGGCGCAGGGCTACAATGAGCAGTTCTTC,CASSSTGAQGYNEQFF
18,TRBV18,NA,TRBJ1-6,many,TGTGCCAGCTCAGAATACGGGACACTGGGCTCGAATAATTCACCCCTCCACTTT,CASSEYGTLGSNNSPLHF
12,TRBV3-1,NA,TRBJ2-5,NA,TGTGCCAGCAGCCAGACAAACCAACTCCTCTACTTC,CASSQTNQLLYF
15,TRBV11-2,TRBD2,TRBJ2-7,medium-sized,TGTGCCAGCAGCTTAACAGACAGCGGGGGCTACGAGCAGTACTTC,CASSLTDSGGYEQYF
16,TRBV6-1,NA,TRBJ1-5,few,TGTGCCAGCAGTGAAGCGATGAATAATATGAGTCAGCCCCAGCATTTT,CASSEAMNNMSQPQHF
16,TRBV30,TRBD2,TRBJ2-7,NA,TGTGCCTGTACCAGGCGGGGGGGAATACCTTCTGGCGAGCAGTACTTC,CACTRRGGIPSGEQYF
16,TRBV7-9,TRBD2,TRBJ2-1,many,TGTGCCAGCAGCTTAGAGCTAGCGGGGGCCTACAATGAGCAGTTCTTC,CASSLELAGAYNEQFF
15,TRBV4-3,TRBD1,TRBJ1-2,NA,TGCGCCAGCAGCCGACAAACAGGGGGTGACTATGGCTACACCTTC,CASSRQTGGDYGYTF
18,TRBV6-2/TRBV6-3,NA,TRBJ1-6,few,TGTGCCAGCAGCCCCGGGACGAATCTTCTGGTTCGTAATTCACCCCTCCACTTT,CASSPGTNLLVRNSPLHF
15,TRBV15,NA,TRBJ1-5,few,TGTGCCACCAGCGGGGACGACCTTCAGAGTCAGCCCCAGCATTTT,CATSGDDLQSQPQHF
14,TRBV7-7,TRBD2,TRBJ2-7,medium-sized,TGTGCTAGCAGTCCCGGGACTAGCTCCTACGAGCAGTACTTC,CASSPGTSSYEQYF
15,TRBV14,NA,TRBJ2-7,NA,TGTGCCAGCAGCGGCGGCGGGGCGGGTAGAGGAGAGCAGTACTTC,CASSGGGAGRGEQYF
15,TRBV5-6,NA,TRBJ1-1,many,TGTGCCAGCAGCTGGGGGGCCTTAGGAGGGGCTGAAGCTTTCTTT,CASSWGALGGAEAFF
14,TRBV29-1,NA,TRBJ2-3,many,TGCAGCTTCGCCCCGGGGGTTAACACAGATACGCAGTATTTT,CSFAPGVNTDTQYF
18,TRBV15,NA,TRBJ2-4,NA,TGTGCCACCAGCAGATCAGGGACCGGGACAACAGCCAAAAACATTCAGTACTTC,CATSRSGTGTTAKNIQYF
15,TRBV7-8,TRBD1,TRBJ1-5,NA,TGTGCCAGCAGCTCCGGGACAGGGATCAATCAGCCCCAGCATTTT,CASSSGTGINQPQHF
16,TRBV20-1,TRBD2,TRBJ2-1,NA,TGCAGTGCTAGAGATGAAGCGGGAGAATTTAGCAATGAGCAGTTCTTC,CSARDEAGEFSNEQFF
18,TRBV3-1,NA,TRBJ1-1,many,TGTGCCAGCAGCCAAGAATGGGCGGAACAGGTCCGCACAAAAGAAGCTTTCTTT,CASSQEWAEQVRTKEAFF
14,TRBV5-4,TRBD1,TRBJ1-2,many,TGTGCCAGCAGCCGTAGCGGACAGGGTGGTAGCTACACCTTC,CASSRSGQGGSYTF
16,TRBV5-1,NA,TRBJ1-2,NA,TGCGCCAGCAGCTTGGGGCCCCTCGTAGTCAGTTATGGCTACACCTTC,CASSLGPLVVSYGYTF
15,TRBV5-1,NA,TRBJ2-3,many,TGCGCCAGCAGCTTGGGACAGGTTGGTACAGATACGCAGTATTTT,CASSLGQVGTDTQYF
15,TRBV5-1,NA,TRBJ1-5,medium-sized,TGCGCCAGCTCGTTTTCTGGGGGCCAAAATCAGCCCCAGCATTTT,CASSFSGGQNQPQHF
16,TRBV14,NA,TRBJ1-2,medium-sized,TGTGCCAGCAGCCAAGATCACGGGAGGGGTAACTATGGCTACACCTTC,CASSQDHGRGNYGYTF
17,TRBV28,NA,TRBJ2-2,NA,TGTGCCAGCAGTCCCGGTCCCGGCAGGGCTAAGGCCGGGGAGCTGTTTTTT,CASSPGPGRAKAGELFF
16,TRBV2,TRBD1,TRBJ2-2,NA,TGTGCCAGCGGGGGACAGGGGCAGTCGAACAACGGGGAGATGTTTTTT,CASGGQGQSNNGEMFF
15,TRBV28,NA,TRBJ1-2,few,TGTGCCAGCATTCCCCGGGCGATAGCTAACTATGGCTACACCTTC,CASIPRAIANYGYTF
14,TRBV20-1,TRBD2,TRBJ2-7,NA,TGCAGTGCTAGACTCTCGGGAGGGCCCTACGAGCAGTACTTC,CSARLSGGPYEQYF